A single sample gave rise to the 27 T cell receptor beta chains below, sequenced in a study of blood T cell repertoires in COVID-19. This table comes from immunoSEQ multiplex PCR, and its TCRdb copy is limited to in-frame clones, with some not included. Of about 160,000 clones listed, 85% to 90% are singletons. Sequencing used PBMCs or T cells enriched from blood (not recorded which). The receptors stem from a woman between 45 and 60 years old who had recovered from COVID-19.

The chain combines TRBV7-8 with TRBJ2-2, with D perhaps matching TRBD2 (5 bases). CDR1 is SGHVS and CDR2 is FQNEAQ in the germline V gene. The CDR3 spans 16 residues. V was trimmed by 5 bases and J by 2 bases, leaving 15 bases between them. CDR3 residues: CASSILGSSNTGELFF. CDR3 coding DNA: TGTGCCAGCAGCATTCTGGGGAGTAGTAACACCGGGGAGCTGTTTTTT.

The CDR3 loop is CSVQRGSGANVLTF. CDR3 bases: TGCAGCGTGCAAAGGGGCTCTGGGGCCAACGTCCTGACTTTC. The chain joins TRBV29-1 to TRBJ2-6; a possible D gene is TRBD1 (5 bases). The germline CDR1 and CDR2 sequences are SQVTM and ANQGSEA. The CDR3 length is 14 residues. V was shortened by 6 bases and J by 0 bases, with 9 bases between the two germline ends.

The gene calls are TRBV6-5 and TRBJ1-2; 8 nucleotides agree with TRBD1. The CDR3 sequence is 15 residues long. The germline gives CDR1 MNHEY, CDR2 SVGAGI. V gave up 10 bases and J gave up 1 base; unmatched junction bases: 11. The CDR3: CATSGQATLNYGYTF. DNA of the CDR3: TGTGCCACCTCGGGACAGGCCACTCTTAACTATGGCTACACCTTC.

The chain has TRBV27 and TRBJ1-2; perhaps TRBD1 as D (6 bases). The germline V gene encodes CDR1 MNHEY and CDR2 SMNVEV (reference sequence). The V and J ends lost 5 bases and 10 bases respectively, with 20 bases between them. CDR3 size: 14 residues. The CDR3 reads CASSVGGGSSDYTF. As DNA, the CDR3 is TGTGCCAGCAGTGTAGGGGGGGGCAGCTCCGACTACACCTTC.

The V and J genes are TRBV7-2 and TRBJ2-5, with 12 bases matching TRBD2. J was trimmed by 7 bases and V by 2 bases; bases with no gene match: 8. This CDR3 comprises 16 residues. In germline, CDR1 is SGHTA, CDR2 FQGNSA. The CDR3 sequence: CASSLPGTSGSSTQYF. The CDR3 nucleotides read TGTGCCAGCAGCTTACCCGGGACTAGCGGGTCGTCGACCCAGTACTTC.

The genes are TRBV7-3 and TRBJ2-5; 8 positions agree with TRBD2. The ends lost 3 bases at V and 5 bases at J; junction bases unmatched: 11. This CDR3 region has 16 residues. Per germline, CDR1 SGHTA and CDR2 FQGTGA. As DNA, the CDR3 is TGTGCCAGCAGCTTCGCACCCGGGGGGGCTGACGAGACCCAGTACTTC. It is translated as CASSFAPGGADETQYF.

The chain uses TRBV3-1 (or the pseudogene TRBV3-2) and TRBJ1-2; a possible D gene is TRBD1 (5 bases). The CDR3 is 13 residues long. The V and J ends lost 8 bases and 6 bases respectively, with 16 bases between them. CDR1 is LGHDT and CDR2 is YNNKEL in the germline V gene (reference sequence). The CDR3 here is CASRDSRMDGYTF. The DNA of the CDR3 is TGTGCCAGCCGGGACTCCCGAATGGATGGCTACACCTTC.

The CDR3 sequence is CSVVGTGSYNEQFF. CDR3 coding DNA: TGCAGCGTTGTGGGGACAGGGTCCTACAATGAGCAGTTCTTC. This chain connects TRBV29-1 to TRBJ2-1; TRBD1 agrees at 9 bases. The trim removed 4 bases at V and 1 base at J, leaving 2 bases unmatched. The CDR3 runs to 14 residues. From germline, CDR1 is SQVTM and CDR2 ANQGSEA.

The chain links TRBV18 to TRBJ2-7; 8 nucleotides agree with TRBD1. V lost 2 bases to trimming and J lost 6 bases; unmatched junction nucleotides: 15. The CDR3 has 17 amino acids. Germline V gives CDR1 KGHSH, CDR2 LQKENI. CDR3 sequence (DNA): TGTGCCAGCTCACCATCGAAGGGACAGGTAGGAGGGGCCGAGCAGTACTTC. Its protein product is CASSPSKGQVGGAEQYF.

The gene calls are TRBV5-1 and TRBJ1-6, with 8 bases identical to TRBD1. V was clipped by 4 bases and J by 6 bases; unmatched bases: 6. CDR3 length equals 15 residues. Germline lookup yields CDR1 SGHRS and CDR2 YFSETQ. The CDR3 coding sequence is TGCGCCAGCAGCCCTACGACAGGGGCTAATTCACCCCTCCACTTT. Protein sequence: CASSPTTGANSPLHF. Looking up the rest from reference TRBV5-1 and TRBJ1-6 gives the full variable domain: KAGVTQTPRYLIKTRGQQVTLSCSPISGHRSVSWYQQTPGQGLQFLFEYFSETQRNKGNFPGRFSGRQFSNSRSEMNVSTLELGDSALYLCASSPTTGANSPLHFGNGTRLTVT.

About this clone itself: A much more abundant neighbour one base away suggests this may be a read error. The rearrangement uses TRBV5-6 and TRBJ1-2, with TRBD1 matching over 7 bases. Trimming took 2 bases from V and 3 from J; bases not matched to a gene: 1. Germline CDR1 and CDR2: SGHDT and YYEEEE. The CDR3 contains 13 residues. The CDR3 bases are TGTGCCAGCAGCTTAGACAGGGACTATGGCTACACCTTC. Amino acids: CASSLDRDYGYTF.

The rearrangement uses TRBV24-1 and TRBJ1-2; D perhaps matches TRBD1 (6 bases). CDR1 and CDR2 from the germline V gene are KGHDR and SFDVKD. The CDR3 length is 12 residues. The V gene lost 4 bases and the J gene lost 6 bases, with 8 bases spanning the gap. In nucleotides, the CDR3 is TGTGCCACCAGTGAGTACAGGGATGGCTACACCTTC. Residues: CATSEYRDGYTF.

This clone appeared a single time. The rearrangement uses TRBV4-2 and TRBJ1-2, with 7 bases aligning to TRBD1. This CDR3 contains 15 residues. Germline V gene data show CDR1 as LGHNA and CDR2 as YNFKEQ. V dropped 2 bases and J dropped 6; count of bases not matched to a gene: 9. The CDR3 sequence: CASSQSDTGVNGYTF. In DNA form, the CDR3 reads TGTGCCAGCAGCCAATCGGACACAGGGGTCAATGGCTACACCTTC.

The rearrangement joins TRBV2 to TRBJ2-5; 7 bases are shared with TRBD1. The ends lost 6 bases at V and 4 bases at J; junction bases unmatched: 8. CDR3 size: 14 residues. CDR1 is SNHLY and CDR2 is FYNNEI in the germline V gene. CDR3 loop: CASRRGQPRETQYF. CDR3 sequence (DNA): TGTGCCAGCAGAAGGGGACAGCCAAGAGAGACCCAGTACTTC. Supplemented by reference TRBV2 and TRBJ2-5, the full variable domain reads EPEVTQTPSHQVTQMGQEVILRCVPISNHLYFYWYRQILGQKVEFLVSFYNNEISEKSEIFDDQFSVERPDGSNFTLKIRSTKLEDSAMYFCASRRGQPRETQYFGPGTRLLVL.

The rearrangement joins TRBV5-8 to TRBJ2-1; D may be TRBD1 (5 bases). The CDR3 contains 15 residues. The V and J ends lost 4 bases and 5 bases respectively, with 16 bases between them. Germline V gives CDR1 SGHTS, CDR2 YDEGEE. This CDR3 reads CASSHWASGHNEQFF. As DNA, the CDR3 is TGTGCCAGCAGCCATTGGGCCTCAGGGCACAATGAGCAGTTCTTC.

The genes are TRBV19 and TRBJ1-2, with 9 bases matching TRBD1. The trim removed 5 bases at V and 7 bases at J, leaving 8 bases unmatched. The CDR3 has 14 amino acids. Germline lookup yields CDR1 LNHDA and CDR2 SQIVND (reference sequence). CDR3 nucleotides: TGTGCCAGTAGTGTGGGACAGGGACGAGGTGGCTACACCTTC. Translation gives CASSVGQGRGGYTF.

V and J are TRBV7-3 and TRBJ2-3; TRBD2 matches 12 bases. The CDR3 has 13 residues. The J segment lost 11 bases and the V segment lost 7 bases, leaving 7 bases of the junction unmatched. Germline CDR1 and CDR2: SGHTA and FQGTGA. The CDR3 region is CASTSGGANKQYF. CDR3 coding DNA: TGTGCCAGCACTAGCGGGGGGGCCAATAAGCAGTATTTT.

The CDR3 DNA sequence: TGCGCCAGCAGCTTGGCCCTGACAGGGGGCCTCAATGAGCAGTTCTTC. Protein: CASSLALTGGLNEQFF. The rearrangement uses TRBV5-1 and TRBJ2-1; TRBD1 agrees at 10 bases. The CDR3 is made up of 16 amino acids. Losses at the gene ends were 0 bases for V and 6 bases for J; bases not matched to a gene: 6. Germline V lookup: CDR1 SGHRS, CDR2 YFSETQ.

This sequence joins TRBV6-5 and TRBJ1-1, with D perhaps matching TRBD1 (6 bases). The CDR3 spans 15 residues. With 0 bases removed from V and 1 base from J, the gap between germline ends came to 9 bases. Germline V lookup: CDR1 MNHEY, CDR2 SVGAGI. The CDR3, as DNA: TGTGCCAGCAGTTACTCGGTGGACAGGAACACTGAAGCTTTCTTT. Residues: CASSYSVDRNTEAFF.

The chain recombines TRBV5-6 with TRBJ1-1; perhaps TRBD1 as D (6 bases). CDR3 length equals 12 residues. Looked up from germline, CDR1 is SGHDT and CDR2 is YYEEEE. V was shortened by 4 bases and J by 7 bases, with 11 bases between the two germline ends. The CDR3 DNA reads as TGTGCCAGCAGCCTGGGGACACTTGAAGCTTTCTTT. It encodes CASSLGTLEAFF.

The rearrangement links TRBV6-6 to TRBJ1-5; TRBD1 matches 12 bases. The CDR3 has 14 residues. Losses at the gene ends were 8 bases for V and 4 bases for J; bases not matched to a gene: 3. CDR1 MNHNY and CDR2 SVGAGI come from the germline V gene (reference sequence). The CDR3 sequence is CASGTGGGNQPQHF. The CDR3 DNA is TGTGCCAGCGGGACAGGGGGCGGGAATCAGCCCCAGCATTTT.

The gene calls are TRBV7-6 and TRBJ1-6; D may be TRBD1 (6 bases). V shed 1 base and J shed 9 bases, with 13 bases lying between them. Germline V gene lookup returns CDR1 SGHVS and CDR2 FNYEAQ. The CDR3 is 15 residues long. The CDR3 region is CASSLEGDRGSPLHF. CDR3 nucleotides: TGTGCCAGCAGCTTAGAGGGGGACCGGGGTTCACCCCTCCACTTT.

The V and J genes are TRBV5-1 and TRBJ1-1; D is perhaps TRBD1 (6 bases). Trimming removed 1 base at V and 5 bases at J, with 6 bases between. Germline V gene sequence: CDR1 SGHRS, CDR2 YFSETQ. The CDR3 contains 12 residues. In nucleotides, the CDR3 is TGCGCCAGCAGCTTGCAGGGGACTGAAGCTTTCTTT. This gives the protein CASSLQGTEAFF. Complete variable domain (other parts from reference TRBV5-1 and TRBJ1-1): KAGVTQTPRYLIKTRGQQVTLSCSPISGHRSVSWYQQTPGQGLQFLFEYFSETQRNKGNFPGRFSGRQFSNSRSEMNVSTLELGDSALYLCASSLQGTEAFFGQGTRLTVV.

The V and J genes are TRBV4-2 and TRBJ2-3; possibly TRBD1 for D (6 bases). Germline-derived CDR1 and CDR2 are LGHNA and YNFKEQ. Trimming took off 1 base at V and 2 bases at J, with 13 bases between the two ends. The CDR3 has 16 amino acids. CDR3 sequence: CASSQGVTGTTDTQYF. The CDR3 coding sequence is TGTGCCAGCAGCCAAGGGGTCACAGGGACCACAGATACGCAGTATTTT.

CDR3 in DNA: TGTGCCAGTAGTAAGAGAGAAGGACAGGGTGGCAATCAGCCCCAGCATTTT. Translated: CASSKREGQGGNQPQHF. The V and J genes are TRBV19 and TRBJ1-5, with 8 bases lining up with TRBD1. V lost 4 bases, J lost 2 bases, and 10 bases stayed unmatched. CDR1 and CDR2 from the germline V gene are LNHDA and SQIVND (reference sequence). This CDR3 region has 17 residues.

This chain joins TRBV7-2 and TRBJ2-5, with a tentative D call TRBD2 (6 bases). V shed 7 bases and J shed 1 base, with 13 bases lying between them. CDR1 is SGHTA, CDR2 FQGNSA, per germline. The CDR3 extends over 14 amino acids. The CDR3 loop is CASIPTSSQETQYF. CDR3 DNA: TGTGCCAGCATCCCGACTAGTTCCCAAGAGACCCAGTACTTC.

CDR3 amino acids: CASSFRQGARGYTF. In DNA, the CDR3 is TGTGCCAGCAGTTTCCGACAGGGGGCGCGAGGCTACACCTTC. The chain couples TRBV27 to TRBJ1-2; TRBD1 agrees at 10 bases. Germline loops: CDR1 MNHEY, CDR2 SMNVEV (reference sequence). The CDR3 contains 14 residues. Unmatched junction bases numbered 6, after V lost 3 bases and J lost 8 bases.